This T cell receptor (beta chain) was recorded in a study of PD-L1 blockade in urothelial cancer. The V end lost 6 bases, the J end lost 0 bases, and 11 bases lay between the germline ends. Germline V CDR1 and CDR2: MGHDK, SYGVNS. The CDR3 is 14 amino acids. Here immunoSEQ multiplex PCR was the method, and the copy in TCRdb shows in-frame clones only, minus some. The repertoire holds around 45,000 clones, with 88% as singletons. Sequences were derived from PBMCs, sampled around atezolizumab (anti-PD-L1) treatment. The rearrangement uses TRBV25-1 and TRBJ1-1, with D possibly matching TRBD1 (6 bases). The sequence came from a woman aged 60-75 years with urothelial cancer. CDR3 DNA sequence: TGTGCCAGCAGAATAGGGGGAATGAACACTGAAGCTTTCTTT. Protein product: CASRIGGMNTEAFF.